These 18 T cell receptor beta chains came from one sample sequenced in a study of cytomegalovirus exposure and HLA in healthy donors. PCR involved 60 Vbeta and 13 Jbeta primers. The protocol was immunoSEQ multiplex PCR, while the TCRdb copy is restricted to in-frame clones and leaves out a portion. The sample holds more than 85,000 clones, more than 80% seen once. The specimen sequenced was PBMCs. Receptors were obtained from a man aged 18 to 30 in good health and CMV-seronegative.

J is TRBJ2-7 and V is TRBV7-7, with TRBD1 matching over 11 bases. This CDR3 has 14 residues. The germline V gene encodes CDR1 SSHAT and CDR2 FNYEAQ (reference sequence). J lost 6 bases, V lost 5 bases, and 6 bases had no gene match. The CDR3 DNA is TGTGCCAGCAGCATCTCCGGGACAGGGGGCGAGCAGTACTTC. It codes for CASSISGTGGEQYF. Drawing the rest from reference TRBV7-7 and TRBJ2-7, the complete variable domain is GAGVSQSPRYKVTKRGQDVTLRCDPISSHATLYWYQQALGQGPEFLTYFNYEAQPDKSGLPSDRFSAERPEGSISTLTIQRTEQRDSAMYRCASSISGTGGEQYFGPGTRLTVT.

V and J are TRBV4-3 and TRBJ1-2; no definite D call. Trimming shortened V by 2 bases and J by 5 bases, and 15 bases separated the two germline ends. Germline assignment: CDR1 LGHNA and CDR2 YSLEER. The CDR3 loop spans 15 amino acids. The CDR3 sequence: CASSQSLGSGYGYTF. CDR3 DNA: TGCGCCAGCAGCCAATCATTAGGCTCCGGGTATGGCTACACCTTC.

The genes are TRBV29-1 and TRBJ1-1, with unresolved D. Deletions cut 3 bases from V and 1 base from J, with 6 bases between. Germline V gene data show CDR1 as SQVTM and CDR2 as ANQGSEA. This CDR3 contains 12 residues. The CDR3 sequence is CSVDPRNTEAFF. The DNA of the CDR3 is TGCAGCGTTGATCCCCGGAACACTGAAGCTTTCTTT. The full variable domain, its missing parts supplied by reference TRBV29-1 and TRBJ1-1, is SAVISQKPSRDICQRGTSLTIQCQVDSQVTMMFWYRQQPGQSLTLIATANQGSEATYESGFVIDKFPISRPNLTFSTLTVSNMSPEDSSIYLCSVDPRNTEAFFGQGTRLTVV.

The V call is TRBV7-9, the J call TRBJ1-2; D not resolved. Germline assignment: CDR1 SEHNR and CDR2 FQNEAQ (reference sequence). This CDR3 region has 15 residues. The V and J ends lost 4 bases and 8 bases respectively, with 20 bases between them. The CDR3 region is CASSSQVRGVEGYTF. The CDR3 nucleotides are TGTGCCAGCAGCTCTCAGGTCCGCGGGGTGGAGGGCTACACCTTC.

The chain uses TRBV4-1 and TRBJ2-5; 7 bases line up with TRBD2. This CDR3 has 16 amino acids. CDR1 MGHRA and CDR2 YSYEKL come from the germline V gene. Unmatched junction bases numbered 11, after V lost 2 bases and J lost 5 bases. For the CDR3, the DNA is TGCGCCAGCAGCCAATCGGGGGGAGGGGTAAGGGAGACCCAGTACTTC. It is translated as CASSQSGGGVRETQYF.

V and J are TRBV7-6 and TRBJ1-2; possibly TRBD1 for D (6 bases). Trimming left V 6 bases short and J 4 bases short, with 24 bases between. The germline CDR1 and CDR2 sequences are SGHVS and FNYEAQ. This CDR3 region has 17 residues. The CDR3 reads CASSPSLQGPVGYGYTF. DNA for the CDR3: TGTGCCAGCAGTCCCTCGTTACAGGGCCCTGTTGGCTATGGCTACACCTTC.

This chain connects TRBV27 to TRBJ1-1, with TRBD1 matching over 7 bases. CDR3 length equals 13 residues. J was trimmed by 7 bases and V by 2 bases; bases with no gene match: 4. Per germline, CDR1 MNHEY and CDR2 SMNVEV (reference sequence). CDR3 in amino acids: CASSLKGGGEAFF. DNA of the CDR3: TGTGCCAGCAGTTTAAAAGGGGGCGGTGAAGCTTTCTTT.

The rearrangement joins TRBV5-1 to TRBJ1-2, with 7 nucleotides matching TRBD1. The CDR3 sequence is 17 residues long. The junction had 14 bases not matched to a gene; V was cut back by 2 bases and J by 4 bases. CDR1 and CDR2 (germline): SGHRS, YFSETQ. For the CDR3, the DNA is TGCGCCAGCAGCTTCCGGGACAGTCCAGCTACTACCTATGGCTACACCTTC. Translating it yields CASSFRDSPATTYGYTF.

The chain couples TRBV7-8 to TRBJ2-1; a weak D match, TRBD2 (5 bases). Germline CDR1 reads SGHVS; CDR2 reads FQNEAQ. Trimming stripped 6 bases from V and 10 bases from J, with 16 bases between. This CDR3 spans 13 amino acids. CDR3 sequence reads: CASSPSLVYEQFF. The CDR3 DNA is TGTGCCAGCAGTCCTAGCTTAGTTTACGAGCAGTTCTTC.

This clone has just one count. The chain joins TRBV27 to TRBJ2-5; D unclear. The CDR3 totals 16 residues. Trimming took off 2 bases at V and 4 bases at J, with 17 bases between the two ends. Per germline, CDR1 MNHEY and CDR2 SMNVEV (reference sequence). CDR3 coding DNA: TGTGCCAGCAGTTTAAACCCCCTCCGCGGTTTAGAGACCCAGTACTTC. This sequence encodes CASSLNPLRGLETQYF.

There are a few counts of this clone. The chain carries TRBV6-1 and TRBJ1-5, with 7 bases lining up with TRBD1. With V trimmed by 4 bases and J by 3 bases, 6 bases remained unmatched. In germline, CDR1 is MNHNS, CDR2 SASEGT. The CDR3 is 15 residues long. The CDR3 nucleotides are TGTGCCAGCAGTGCGCTGACAGGGATCAATCAGCCCCAGCATTTT. Translated: CASSALTGINQPQHF.

This chain uses TRBV6-6 with TRBJ2-7; TRBD1 matches 9 bases. The CDR3 sequence is 15 residues long. CDR1 is MNHNY, CDR2 SVGAGI, per germline (reference sequence). After removal of 6 bases from V and 5 bases from J, the junction contained 11 bases not matched to a gene. The DNA of the CDR3 is TGTGCCAGCAGACCACGGGGGACAGGGTTGAACGAGCAGTACTTC. This translates into CASRPRGTGLNEQYF.

The chain links TRBV19 to TRBJ2-5; 8 nucleotides agree with TRBD1. CDR3 length equals 17 residues. Germline CDR1 reads LNHDA; CDR2 reads SQIVND (reference sequence). J lost 4 bases, V lost 3 bases, and 13 bases had no gene match. The CDR3: CASSILPTGGEGETQYF. DNA for the CDR3: TGTGCCAGTAGTATTCTCCCTACAGGGGGAGAGGGAGAGACCCAGTACTTC.

The chain employs TRBV25-1 and TRBJ2-3; 7 bases match TRBD1. CDR3 size: 16 residues. Germline CDR1 reads MGHDK; CDR2 reads SYGVNS. Trimming at V came to 1 base and at J to 3 bases, leaving 7 bases not matched to a gene. The CDR3 protein is CASSESRGFRTDTQYF. CDR3 bases: TGTGCCAGCAGTGAATCCAGGGGGTTTAGGACAGATACGCAGTATTTT.

The sample holds one count of this clone. The CDR3 region has the DNA TGTGCCAGCAGTTACGCGCTAGCGAACTACAATGAGCAGTTCTTC. Protein sequence: CASSYALANYNEQFF. The chain employs TRBV6-6 and TRBJ2-1; a weak D match, TRBD2 (6 bases). V gave up 2 bases and J gave up 3 bases, with 11 bases separating them. This CDR3 is 15 amino acids long. The germline V gene encodes CDR1 MNHNY and CDR2 SVGAGI (reference sequence).

This chain uses TRBV7-9 with TRBJ2-7; 7 positions match TRBD1. The CDR3 has 14 amino acids. Germline lookup yields CDR1 SEHNR and CDR2 FQNEAQ (reference sequence). Trimming removed 5 bases from V and 2 bases from J; junction bases left unmatched: 6. The CDR3 nucleotides read TGTGCCAGCAGCCCGTGGGACAGCGCCTACGAGCAGTACTTC. This codes for CASSPWDSAYEQYF.

The chain combines TRBV5-6 with TRBJ2-1; 10 bases are a match to TRBD1. The trim removed 0 bases at V and 7 bases at J, leaving 4 bases unmatched. CDR3 length equals 15 residues. In germline, CDR1 is SGHDT, CDR2 YYEEEE. The CDR3 bases are TGTGCCAGCAGCTTGGGACAGGGGGCGAAAAATGAGCAGTTCTTC. Its protein is CASSLGQGAKNEQFF.

V usage is TRBV5-4 and J usage is TRBJ2-1; TRBD1 agrees at 7 bases. CDR1 is SGHNT and CDR2 is YYREEE in the germline V gene (reference sequence). Trimming took 2 bases from V and 3 from J; bases not matched to a gene: 5. This CDR3 spans 15 amino acids. The CDR3 reads CASSFATGNYNEQFF. In nucleotides, the CDR3 is TGTGCCAGCAGCTTCGCGACAGGGAACTACAATGAGCAGTTCTTC.